Sequencing of this T cell receptor beta chain was carried out in a study of CD8+CD57+ T cells in acquired aplastic anemia. About the study: When averaged, DNA from sorted CD4+ and CD8+ cells came to approximately 3.2 ug. Healthy donors had, on average, roughly 9.8 million reads for their CD4+ cells. Points from the study as a whole: Common to patients and controls were twenty-nine CD8+ CDR3 sequences. The CD8+ Simpson's diversity of patients and controls was not significantly different.

It was genomic DNA that served as the template for profiling TCR beta VDJ and CDR3. TCRdb analysed the reads with MiXCR anew, one entry per CDR3 protein. The sample lists approximately 50,000 distinct CDR3 sequences, roughly 69% occurring once. This CDR3 is built from 13 residues. The trim removed 8 bases at V and 1 base at J, leaving 5 bases unmatched. The germline gives CDR1 WSHSY, CDR2 SAAADI. Comments on this clonotype: Antigen specificity is unknown.

The sequencing input was sorted CD4+, CD8+, or CD8+CD57+ T cells (not recorded which) from PBMCs. The chain joins TRBV10-2 to TRBJ2-7; 7 nucleotides match TRBD2. This TCR derives from a human donor in good health, serving as a control. DNA for the CDR3: TGCGCCAGCGGGGGAGGGCAGTCCTACGAGCAGTACTTC. Protein product: CASGGGQSYEQYF.